This T cell receptor (beta chain) stems from a study of shared clonotypes between healthy human individuals. Regarding the study as a whole: Enrolling few donors narrowed the genetic and exposure-history diversity that was represented.

Clones were read by immunoSEQ multiplex PCR, and TCRdb kept only the in-frame ones, dropping some. The data hold approximately 2,000,000 clones, with just under 95% observed a single time. Comment on this clone: Its antigen is not identified.

The CDR3 runs to 14 residues. V lost 4 bases to trimming and J lost 9 bases; unmatched junction nucleotides: 12. The germline gives CDR1 SQVTM, CDR2 ANQGSEA. Division of CD4+ cells produced a CD45RA+ naive subset and a CD45RA-negative memory subset. The V gene is TRBV29-1, the J gene TRBJ2-1, with TRBD2 identical over 7 bases. This clonotype originated in a man younger than 35 in good health. Some clones in this sample may be carry-over from other donors' samples. Source material: naive CD4+ T cells from PBMCs. Specified subset: CD45RA+ positively selected. The CDR3 DNA sequence: TGCAGCGTTGGCCCTCTGCGGGAGAGAGGTGAGCAGTTCTTC. Protein: CSVGPLRERGEQFF.